Sequencing of this T cell receptor (beta chain) was carried out in a study of CD8 T cells in ankylosing spondylitis. One entry per CDR3 protein results from TCRdb running MiXCR on the 5' RACE reads. The profile covers 39,000 or so distinct CDR3 sequences, with 10% appearing a single time and roughly 16% taken by the ten largest. Germline CDR1 and CDR2: SGHVS and FNYEAQ. The CDR3 totals 19 residues. Findings and limits, study-wide: Among TCR beta sequences, a motif of eight highly homologous variants appeared characteristic of ankylosing spondylitis blood. Disease-linked clones displayed a CD8+ phenotype and appeared relatively rarely in peripheral blood.

Concerning this clonotype: Its target is not known. One junction end disagrees with the germline gene, perhaps due to a read error.

The receptor was derived from a male donor with ankylosing spondylitis or in good health (not recorded which). The chain uses TRBV7-6 and TRBJ2-1, with TRBD2 matching over 9 bases. The sequenced sample was blood, either unsorted or a sorted T cell fraction (not recorded which). The CDR3 DNA sequence: TGTGCTAGCAGCCCTCTCCGCGGACTAGCGCCTCCCCCCTACAATGAGCAGTTCTTC. This codes for CASSPLRGLAPPPYNEQFF. Supplemented by reference TRBV7-6 and TRBJ2-1, the full variable domain reads GAGVSQSPRYKVTKRGQDVALRCDPISGHVSLYWYRQALGQGPEFLTYFNYEAQQDKSGLPNDRFSAERPEGSISTLTIQRTEQRDSAMYRCASSPLRGLAPPPYNEQFFGPGTRLTVL.